A selection of T cell receptor beta chains follows, all from one sample in a study of cytomegalovirus exposure and HLA in healthy donors. Some clones are missing from TCRdb's copy, which holds only in-frame ones; the method was immunoSEQ multiplex PCR. The sample records fewer than 130,000 clones, approximately 89% being singletons. Sequenced material: PBMCs. All receptors derive from a woman aged 18-35 years in good health and CMV-seronegative. CDR3s include the opening cysteine and the closing phenylalanine or tryptophan. Fields, in order: clone size, J gene, V gene, D gene, CDR3 protein, CDR3 DNA. The D gene is left open where the match is weak. Only some rows state a clone size, as once, few, many or a class for expanded clones.

clone_size: NA; j_call: TRBJ1-4; v_call: TRBV4-2; d_call: TRBD1; cdr3_aa: CASRQGASEKLFF; cdr3_nt: TGTGCCAGCCGACAGGGGGCGAGTGAAAAACTGTTTTTT
clone_size: NA; j_call: TRBJ2-7; v_call: TRBV5-4; d_call: TRBD1; cdr3_aa: CASSSGTGGYEQYF; cdr3_nt: TGTGCCAGCAGCTCGGGGACAGGGGGCTACGAGCAGTACTTC
clone_size: NA; j_call: TRBJ1-4; v_call: TRBV6-5; d_call: NA; cdr3_aa: CASSYGAGEKLFF; cdr3_nt: TGTGCCAGCAGTTATGGGGCTGGGGAAAAACTGTTTTTT
clone_size: NA; j_call: TRBJ2-3; v_call: TRBV5-4; d_call: NA; cdr3_aa: CASSLARVGGDTQYF; cdr3_nt: TGTGCCAGCAGCTTGGCCCGGGTTGGTGGAGATACGCAGTATTTT
clone_size: once; j_call: TRBJ1-2; v_call: TRBV9; d_call: NA; cdr3_aa: CASSSGGAHGYTF; cdr3_nt: TGTGCCAGCAGCTCGGGGGGGGCGCATGGCTACACCTTC
clone_size: NA; j_call: TRBJ2-7; v_call: TRBV10-3; d_call: TRBD1; cdr3_aa: CAISEGQDYEQYF; cdr3_nt: TGTGCCATCAGTGAGGGACAGGACTACGAGCAGTACTTC
clone_size: NA; j_call: TRBJ1-1; v_call: TRBV28; d_call: NA; cdr3_aa: CASSLSRGDTEAFF; cdr3_nt: TGTGCCAGCAGCTTATCCAGGGGAGACACTGAAGCTTTCTTT
clone_size: NA; j_call: TRBJ1-3; v_call: TRBV4-1; d_call: NA; cdr3_aa: CASSQDPLSGNTIYF; cdr3_nt: TGCGCCAGCAGCCAAGATCCCCTCTCTGGAAACACCATATATTTT
clone_size: NA; j_call: TRBJ2-7; v_call: TRBV30; d_call: NA; cdr3_aa: CAWSVKTPHQYF; cdr3_nt: TGTGCCTGGAGTGTAAAGACTCCACACCAGTACTTC
clone_size: NA; j_call: TRBJ2-7; v_call: TRBV7-2; d_call: TRBD1; cdr3_aa: CASSYRDRGPYEQYF; cdr3_nt: TGTGCCAGCAGCTACCGGGACAGGGGCCCCTACGAGCAGTACTTC
clone_size: few; j_call: TRBJ2-7; v_call: TRBV7-2; d_call: NA; cdr3_aa: CASSLQGIYEQYF; cdr3_nt: TGTGCCAGCAGCTTACAGGGTATTTACGAGCAGTACTTC
clone_size: NA; j_call: TRBJ1-2; v_call: TRBV10-2; d_call: TRBD1; cdr3_aa: CASSENRGLGYTF; cdr3_nt: TGCGCCAGCAGTGAGAACAGGGGGCTTGGCTACACCTTC
clone_size: few; j_call: TRBJ2-5; v_call: TRBV2; d_call: TRBD2; cdr3_aa: CASSVGTSGGETQYF; cdr3_nt: TGTGCCAGCAGTGTTGGGACTAGCGGGGGGGAGACCCAGTACTTC
clone_size: NA; j_call: TRBJ2-2; v_call: TRBV29-1; d_call: TRBD1; cdr3_aa: CSVERQGKTGELFF; cdr3_nt: TGCAGCGTTGAGAGACAGGGGAAAACCGGGGAGCTGTTTTTT
clone_size: NA; j_call: TRBJ2-1; v_call: TRBV11-3; d_call: TRBD2; cdr3_aa: CASSYGGSRNNEQFF; cdr3_nt: TGTGCCAGCAGCTATGGCGGGAGTCGGAACAATGAGCAGTTCTTC
clone_size: NA; j_call: TRBJ2-7; v_call: TRBV6-6; d_call: NA; cdr3_aa: CASSYSLDYPSYEQYF; cdr3_nt: TGTGCCAGCAGTTACTCCTTGGACTATCCATCCTACGAGCAGTACTTC
clone_size: NA; j_call: TRBJ2-5; v_call: TRBV6-4; d_call: TRBD2; cdr3_aa: CASSDGTSGQETQYF; cdr3_nt: TGTGCCAGCAGTGACGGGACTAGCGGCCAAGAGACCCAGTACTTC
clone_size: NA; j_call: TRBJ2-5; v_call: TRBV6-6; d_call: NA; cdr3_aa: CASSLSEAQYF; cdr3_nt: TGTGCCAGCAGTTTGAGTGAGGCCCAGTACTTC
clone_size: few; j_call: TRBJ1-6; v_call: TRBV28; d_call: NA; cdr3_aa: CASSSGRNSPLHF; cdr3_nt: TGTGCCAGCAGTTCGGGGAGAAATTCACCCCTCCACTTT
clone_size: NA; j_call: TRBJ2-7; v_call: TRBV20-1; d_call: NA; cdr3_aa: CSAAQGYEQYF; cdr3_nt: TGCAGTGCTGCCCAGGGATACGAGCAGTACTTC
clone_size: NA; j_call: TRBJ2-5; v_call: TRBV15; d_call: NA; cdr3_aa: CATSRDKGADFAETQYF; cdr3_nt: TGTGCCACCAGCAGAGATAAGGGAGCCGACTTTGCAGAGACCCAGTACTTC
clone_size: NA; j_call: TRBJ1-2; v_call: TRBV30; d_call: NA; cdr3_aa: CAWSYERLTF; cdr3_nt: TGTGCCTGGAGCTATGAGAGGCTTACCTTC